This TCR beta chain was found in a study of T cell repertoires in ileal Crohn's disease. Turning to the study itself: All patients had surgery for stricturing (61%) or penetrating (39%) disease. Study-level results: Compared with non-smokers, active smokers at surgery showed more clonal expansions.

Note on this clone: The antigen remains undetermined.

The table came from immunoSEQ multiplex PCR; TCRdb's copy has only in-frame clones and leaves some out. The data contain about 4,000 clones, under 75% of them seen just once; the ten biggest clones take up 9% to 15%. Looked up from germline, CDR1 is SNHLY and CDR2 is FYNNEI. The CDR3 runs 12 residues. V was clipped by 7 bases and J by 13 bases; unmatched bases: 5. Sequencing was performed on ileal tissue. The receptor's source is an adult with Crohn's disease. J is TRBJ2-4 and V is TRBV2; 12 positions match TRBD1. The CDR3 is CASTVGTGGQYF. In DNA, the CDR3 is TGTGCCAGCACCGTAGGGACAGGGGGCCAGTACTTC.